One and the same sample provided the 9 T cell receptor beta chains below, sequenced in a study of CD8 T cells in ankylosing spondylitis. TCRdb re-derived calls from the 5' RACE reads in MiXCR, one entry per CDR3 protein. The table lists 150,000 to 200,000 distinct CDR3 sequences, 18% of them singletons, with more than 3.5% in the top ten. Sequenced: blood, either unsorted or a sorted T cell fraction (not recorded which). The receptors derive from a male donor under 35 with ankylosing spondylitis or in good health (not recorded which).

The chain couples TRBV20-1 to TRBJ1-4; unclear D gene. Germline V lookup: CDR1 DFQATT, CDR2 SNEGSKA (reference sequence). The CDR3 runs 12 residues. V was cut by 6 bases and J by 8 bases, with 13 bases left in between. This CDR3 reads CSATGLGEKLFF. In nucleotides, the CDR3 is TGCAGTGCAACCGGACTAGGCGAAAAACTGTTTTTT.

This clonotype was seen repeatedly, ten times or more. The chain has TRBV20-1 and TRBJ1-2; perhaps TRBD1 as D (6 bases). Germline CDR1 is DFQATT and CDR2 is SNEGSKA (reference sequence). CDR3 length: 15 residues. V was pared by 0 bases and J by 3 bases, with 14 bases between. CDR3 amino acids: CSARERQVIHYGYTF. The CDR3 DNA sequence: TGCAGTGCTAGAGAACGACAGGTGATACACTATGGCTACACCTTC.

The table lists this clonotype with many counts. V gene TRBV12-3 or TRBV12-4 combines with J gene TRBJ1-1; no clear D. Trimming took off 4 bases at V and 7 bases at J, with 19 bases between the two ends. CDR3 length: 15 residues. CDR3 DNA sequence: TGTGCCAGCAGTTCTCCCCTTGACAAACCTCGTGAAGCTTTCTTT. The encoded protein is CASSSPLDKPREAFF.

This clonotype has at least ten counts. The CDR3 protein is CSARDRLGQGLNEQFF. DNA for the CDR3: TGCAGTGCTAGAGATAGGTTGGGACAGGGGCTAAATGAGCAGTTCTTC. The chain joins TRBV20-1 to TRBJ2-1, with TRBD1 matching 10 bases. Germline V gives CDR1 DFQATT, CDR2 SNEGSKA (reference sequence). V was clipped by 0 bases and J by 7 bases; unmatched bases: 9. This CDR3 spans 16 amino acids.

This clonotype was observed a few times. V and J are TRBV7-6 and TRBJ2-1; the D is unclear. Germline lookup yields CDR1 SGHVS and CDR2 FNYEAQ. V lost 1 base and J lost 9, with 13 bases in between. The CDR3 is 14 amino acids. CDR3 in DNA: TGTGCCAGCAGCTTAGGGTCTCTTTTGGTTGAGCAGTTCTTC. The encoded protein is CASSLGSLLVEQFF.

This clonotype has a count of ten or more. The genes are TRBV6-5 and TRBJ1-4; TRBD1 matches at 11 bases. Germline V lookup: CDR1 MNHEY, CDR2 SVGAGI. CDR3 length equals 15 residues. V lost 5 bases, J lost 8 bases, and 7 bases stayed unmatched. The chain's CDR3 is CASSTSGTGGEKLFF. Written as DNA, the CDR3 is TGTGCCAGCAGTACGTCCGGGACAGGGGGAGAAAAACTGTTTTTT.

This clonotype was seen at least ten times. The chain joins TRBV4-3 to TRBJ2-1, with 13 bases lining up with TRBD2. Trimming took 0 bases from V and 12 from J; bases not matched to a gene: 11. Germline CDR1 and CDR2: LGHNA and YSLEER. The CDR3 totals 17 residues. CDR3: CASSQDMTSGRRLGQFF. The CDR3 DNA reads as TGCGCCAGCAGCCAAGATATGACTAGCGGGAGGAGGTTGGGGCAGTTCTTC.

As to this clonotype: One junction end does not reproduce the germline sequence, and a read error may be involved. This chain connects TRBV2 to TRBJ2-1; 11 nucleotides match TRBD2. The germline gives CDR1 SNHLY, CDR2 FYNNEI. The CDR3 is 11 amino acids. This chain's CDR3 is CASSVGLAVAW. The CDR3 region has the DNA TGTGCCAGCAGTGTGGGACTAGCGGTAGCTTGG.

The V call is TRBV4-3, the J call TRBJ1-2; unclear D gene. V was cut by 0 bases and J by 4 bases, with 12 bases left in between. This CDR3 has 15 residues. Germline lookup yields CDR1 LGHNA and CDR2 YSLEER. CDR3 coding DNA: TGCGCCAGCAGCCAAGATTCCGTAGCCCCCTATGGCTACACCTTC. This codes for CASSQDSVAPYGYTF.